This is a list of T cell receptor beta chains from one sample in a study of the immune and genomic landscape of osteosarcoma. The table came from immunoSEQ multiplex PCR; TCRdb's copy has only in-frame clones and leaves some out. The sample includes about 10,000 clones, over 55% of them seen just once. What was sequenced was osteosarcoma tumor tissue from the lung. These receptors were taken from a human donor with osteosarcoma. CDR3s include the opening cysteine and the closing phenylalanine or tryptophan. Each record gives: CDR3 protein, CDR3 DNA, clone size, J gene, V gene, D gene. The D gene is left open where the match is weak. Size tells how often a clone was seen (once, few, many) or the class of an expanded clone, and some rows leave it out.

CAWSVGGSLAGELFF TGTGCCTGGAGTGTGGGAGGGTCACTTGCCGGGGAGCTGTTTTTT NA TRBJ2-2 TRBV30 TRBD2
CASQREGWADTQYF TGTGCCAGCCAGCGGGAGGGTTGGGCAGATACGCAGTATTTT NA TRBJ2-3 TRBV2 TRBD2
CASSLGISYEQYF TGTGCCAGCAGCTTAGGGATCTCCTACGAGCAGTACTTC NA TRBJ2-7 TRBV7-9 NA
CASSLGDGYTDTQYF TGTGCCAGCAGCTTGGGAGACGGGTACACAGATACGCAGTATTTT NA TRBJ2-3 TRBV7-3 NA
CASSDSDSLSYNEQFF TGTGCCAGCAGTGACTCAGACAGCCTCTCCTACAATGAGCAGTTCTTC NA TRBJ2-1 TRBV6-4 NA
CASSSPGTAERIHGYTF TGTGCCAGCAGCTCACCCGGGACAGCCGAACGAATCCATGGCTACACCTTC NA TRBJ1-2 TRBV7-9 TRBD1
CASSLRQGADTQYF TGTGCCAGCAGCTTAAGACAGGGCGCCGATACGCAGTATTTT once TRBJ2-3 TRBV7-3 TRBD1
CASSLEIGRANYGYTF TGTGCCAGCAGCTTAGAGATCGGCCGAGCTAACTATGGCTACACCTTC NA TRBJ1-2 TRBV7-9 NA
CASSGELTDYQPQHF TGTGCCAGCAGCGGGGAATTGACAGACTATCAGCCCCAGCATTTT few TRBJ1-5 TRBV7-9 NA
CASSEEGGGEKLFF TGTGCCAGCAGCGAGGAGGGGGGCGGTGAAAAACTGTTTTTT few TRBJ1-4 TRBV7-9 NA
CASSGTSGYNEQFF TGTGCCAGCAGTGGGACTAGCGGCTACAATGAGCAGTTCTTC NA TRBJ2-1 TRBV27 TRBD2
CASSFQNGDRPYEQYF TGTGCCAGCAGTTTCCAGAACGGGGACAGACCCTACGAGCAGTACTTC NA TRBJ2-7 TRBV27 TRBD1
CASSLEGGTEAFF TGTGCCAGCAGCTTGGAGGGGGGCACGGAGGCTTTCTTT few TRBJ1-1 TRBV11-3 NA
CASSHGVAIGKAFF TGTGCCAGCAGCCATGGGGTTGCGATTGGGAAAGCTTTCTTT NA TRBJ1-1 TRBV6-5 NA
CASSYSPASRAFF TGTGCCAGCAGTTACAGCCCCGCATCTCGGGCTTTCTTT NA TRBJ1-1 TRBV6-6 NA
CASSDKEFNEKLFF TGTGCCAGCAGTGACAAGGAGTTTAATGAAAAACTGTTTTTT NA TRBJ1-4 TRBV25-1 NA
CASSRGGGLNTEAFF TGTGCCAGTAGTAGGGGCGGGGGACTGAACACTGAAGCTTTCTTT NA TRBJ1-1 TRBV19 NA
CAIQDRGNSYEQYF TGTGCCATACAGGACAGGGGTAACTCCTACGAGCAGTACTTC NA TRBJ2-7 TRBV2 TRBD1
CASSLGQGNGYTF TGTGCCAGCAGCCTTGGACAGGGGAATGGCTACACCTTC NA TRBJ1-2 TRBV2 TRBD1
CASSLSDTAHIQYF TGTGCCAGCAGTTTAAGTGACACGGCACACATTCAGTACTTC NA TRBJ2-4 TRBV28 NA
CASSSDRGTQPQHF TGTGCCAGCAGTTCGGACAGGGGGACTCAGCCCCAGCATTTT NA TRBJ1-5 TRBV2 TRBD1
CASSLDPRSEAFF TGTGCCAGCAGCTTAGATCCGCGTAGTGAAGCTTTCTTT NA TRBJ1-1 TRBV11-2 NA
CAWAPGQVNTEAFF TGTGCCTGGGCCCCGGGACAGGTGAACACTGAAGCTTTCTTT NA TRBJ1-1 TRBV30 TRBD1
CAWSNSVLLPSGNTIYF TGTGCCTGGAGTAATTCGGTACTCCTACCGTCTGGAAACACCATATATTTT NA TRBJ1-3 TRBV30 NA
CASSGRRGGSSNEQFF TGTGCCAGCAGCGGAAGAAGAGGAGGCAGTTCCAATGAGCAGTTCTTC NA TRBJ2-1 TRBV7-9 NA
CAWNEGFSYNEQFF TGTGCCTGGAATGAGGGCTTCTCCTACAATGAGCAGTTCTTC NA TRBJ2-1 TRBV30 NA
CASPYGAGLAGPLTDTQYF TGTGCCAGCCCCTACGGCGCGGGACTAGCGGGCCCCCTCACAGATACGCAGTATTTT NA TRBJ2-3 TRBV21-1 NA
CASSLKTSGLDYQETQYF TGTGCCAGCAGCTTAAAAACTAGCGGCCTCGACTACCAAGAGACCCAGTACTTC NA TRBJ2-5 TRBV11-3 TRBD2
CASSLPSSSYEQYF TGCGCCAGCAGCTTGCCCTCGAGCTCCTACGAGCAGTACTTC few TRBJ2-7 TRBV5-1 NA
CASRGLGTDTQYF TGTGCCAGCAGAGGACTTGGCACAGATACGCAGTATTTT once TRBJ2-3 TRBV6-5 NA
CTSSQDERAENTGELFF TGCACCAGCAGCCAAGACGAACGAGCGGAGAACACCGGGGAGCTGTTTTTT NA TRBJ2-2 TRBV1 NA
CASSQDQGRGTDTQYF TGTGCCAGCAGCCAAGATCAGGGTAGGGGCACAGATACGCAGTATTTT few TRBJ2-3 TRBV4-2 NA
CASRGGLAGDNEQFF TGCGCCAGCAGAGGGGGACTAGCGGGGGACAATGAGCAGTTCTTC NA TRBJ2-1 TRBV4-1 TRBD2
CASSSPGSRGETQYF TGTGCCAGCAGCTCACCGGGATCCCGGGGGGAGACCCAGTACTTC NA TRBJ2-5 TRBV5-5 NA
CASSLETGGITEAFF TGTGCCAGCAGCTTAGAGACAGGGGGGATCACTGAAGCTTTCTTT NA TRBJ1-1 TRBV7-9 TRBD1
CASSPTYNEQFF TGTGCCAGCAGTCCCACGTACAATGAGCAGTTCTTC NA TRBJ2-1 TRBV2 NA
CASQVPGNTIYF TGTGCCAGCCAGGTTCCTGGAAACACCATATATTTT once TRBJ1-3 TRBV28 NA
CASRDRGLNQPQHF TGTGCCAGCAGGGACAGGGGGCTGAATCAGCCCCAGCATTTT NA TRBJ1-5 TRBV28 TRBD1
CSGRKGTSGIGEETQYF TGCAGCGGCAGAAAAGGGACTAGCGGGATTGGGGAAGAGACCCAGTACTTC NA TRBJ2-5 TRBV29-1 TRBD2
CASSYSGQTYGYTF TGTGCCAGCAGTTACTCAGGGCAGACCTATGGCTACACCTTC NA TRBJ1-2 TRBV6-6 NA
CAWTTTRETQYF TGTGCCTGGACCACAACCCGAGAGACCCAGTACTTC NA TRBJ2-5 TRBV30 NA
CASSEFYMTSASTDTQYF TGTGCCAGCAGTGAATTCTACATGACTAGCGCCAGCACAGATACGCAGTATTTT NA TRBJ2-3 TRBV6-1 TRBD2